Following are 8 T cell receptor beta chains from one sample sequenced in a study of cytomegalovirus exposure and HLA in healthy donors. The PCR ran on 60 Vbeta and 13 Jbeta primers. Some clones are missing from TCRdb's copy, which holds only in-frame ones; the method was immunoSEQ multiplex PCR. The data hold tens of thousands of clones, with around 80% observed a single time. The sample consisted of PBMCs. The receptors here all came from a male donor in good health and CMV-seropositive.

This clone was found a few times. The chain recombines TRBV6-5 with TRBJ2-7, with 10 bases aligning to TRBD2. The germline gives CDR1 MNHEY, CDR2 SVGAGI. Trimming removed 0 bases from V and 7 bases from J; junction bases left unmatched: 9. The CDR3 sequence is 16 residues long. In DNA form, the CDR3 reads TGTGCCAGCAGTTACTCGAAGAGCGGGAGGGCCGGGGAGCAGTACTTC. Translation: CASSYSKSGRAGEQYF.

In this sample, this clone turned up a few times. This chain connects TRBV10-3 to TRBJ1-4; D remains unclear. The CDR3 loop spans 13 amino acids. V was shortened by 9 bases and J by 8 bases, with 16 bases between the two germline ends. CDR1 and CDR2 from the germline V gene are ENHRY and SYGVKD. Written as DNA, the CDR3 is TGTGCCATAAGGAGGCCGGAGGGAGAAAAACTGTTTTTT. Its translation: CAIRRPEGEKLFF.

The CDR3, as DNA: TGCGCCAGCAGCTTATGGGCTAAGCAGTACTTC. As protein: CASSLWAKQYF. The genes are TRBV5-1 and TRBJ2-7; D ambiguous. In germline, CDR1 is SGHRS, CDR2 YFSETQ. This CDR3 comprises 11 residues. Trimming shortened V by 2 bases and J by 8 bases, and 8 bases separated the two germline ends. The full variable domain, rest sourced from reference TRBV5-1 and TRBJ2-7, is KAGVTQTPRYLIKTRGQQVTLSCSPISGHRSVSWYQQTPGQGLQFLFEYFSETQRNKGNFPGRFSGRQFSNSRSEMNVSTLELGDSALYLCASSLWAKQYFGPGTRLTVT.

The chain joins TRBV29-1 to TRBJ1-2, with 7 bases aligning to TRBD1. The CDR3 has 13 residues. With 7 bases clipped from V and 7 bases from J, the junction kept 12 bases outside the gene matches. Germline CDR1 is SQVTM and CDR2 is ANQGSEA. CDR3 DNA sequence: TGCAGCGGGCGACAGGGAAGGGACTTTGGCTACACCTTC. Its protein product is CSGRQGRDFGYTF.

The gene calls are TRBV7-8 and TRBJ2-7; tentative D call: TRBD2 (5 bases). The V gene's germline CDR1 is SGHVS and CDR2 FQNEAQ. The CDR3 length is 12 residues. V was shortened by 5 bases and J by 4 bases, with 9 bases between the two germline ends. The CDR3 sequence: CASSLERYEQYF. The DNA for the CDR3 is TGTGCCAGCAGCCTTGAGCGGTACGAGCAGTACTTC.

This clone was seen a single time. The genes are TRBV10-2 and TRBJ1-5; 7 bases agree with TRBD1. After removal of 6 bases from V and 6 bases from J, the junction contained 11 bases not matched to a gene. The CDR3 sequence is 15 residues long. Germline values: CDR1 WSHSY, CDR2 SAAADI. This CDR3 reads CASRTQGKMGQPQHF. The CDR3 DNA reads as TGCGCCAGCAGGACACAGGGGAAAATGGGTCAGCCCCAGCATTTT.

The chain is built from TRBV15 and TRBJ1-3; 7 bases map to TRBD1. The CDR3 has 15 residues. J gave up 0 bases and V 3 bases, and 2 bases lay outside the gene matches. The germline CDR1 and CDR2 sequences are LNHNV and YYDKDF (reference sequence). The CDR3 spells CATSRGQSSGNTIYF. In DNA, the CDR3 is TGTGCCACCAGCAGGGGACAGAGCTCTGGAAACACCATATATTTT.

This sequence joins TRBV29-1 and TRBJ2-1; the match to TRBD2 covers 12 bases. V shed 4 bases and J 0 bases; nucleotides not matched to a gene: 7. The germline CDR1 and CDR2 sequences are SQVTM and ANQGSEA. CDR3 length equals 17 residues. The CDR3 loop is CSVGGLAGPSSYNEQFF. The CDR3, as DNA: TGCAGCGTTGGGGGACTAGCGGGCCCTAGCTCCTACAATGAGCAGTTCTTC.